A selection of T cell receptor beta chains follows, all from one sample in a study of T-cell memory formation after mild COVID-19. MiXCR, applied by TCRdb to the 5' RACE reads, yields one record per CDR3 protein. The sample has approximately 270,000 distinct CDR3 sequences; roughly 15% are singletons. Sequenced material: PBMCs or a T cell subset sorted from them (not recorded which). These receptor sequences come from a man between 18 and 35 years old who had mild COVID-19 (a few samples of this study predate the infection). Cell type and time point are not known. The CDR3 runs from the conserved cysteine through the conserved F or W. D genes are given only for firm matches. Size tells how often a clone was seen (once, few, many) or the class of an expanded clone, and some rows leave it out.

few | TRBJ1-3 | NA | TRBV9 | TGTGCCAGCAGCGCCCAACAGGGTCAAGGAAACACCATATATTTT | CASSAQQGQGNTIYF
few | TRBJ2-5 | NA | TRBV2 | TGTGCCAGTGGCCCGGGGGAGACCCAGTACTTC | CASGPGETQYF
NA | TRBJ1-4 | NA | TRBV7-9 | TGTGCCAGCAGCTTAAATCAGGATGAAAAACTGTTTTTT | CASSLNQDEKLFF
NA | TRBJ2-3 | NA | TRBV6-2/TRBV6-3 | TGTGCCAGCAGTTACCTGACAGATACGCAGTATTTT | CASSYLTDTQYF
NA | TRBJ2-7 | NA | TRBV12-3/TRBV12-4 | TGTGCCAGCAGCCACCGGGGAAGCCCCTACGAGCAGTACTTC | CASSHRGSPYEQYF
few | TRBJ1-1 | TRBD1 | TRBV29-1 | TGCAGCTTGGACAGGGCCCAGGGCACTGAAGCTTTCTTT | CSLDRAQGTEAFF
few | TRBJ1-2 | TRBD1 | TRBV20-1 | TGCAGTGCCCGGCAGACAGGGGAGAAAATTGGCTACACCTTC | CSARQTGEKIGYTF
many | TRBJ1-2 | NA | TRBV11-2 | TGTGCCAGCAGCTCCGGAACAGGGTCTGGCTACACCTTC | CASSSGTGSGYTF
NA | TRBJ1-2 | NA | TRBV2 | TGTGCCAGCAGTGGGGCCAGGTATGGCTACACCTTC | CASSGARYGYTF
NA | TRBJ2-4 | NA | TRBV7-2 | TGTGCCAGCAGCTTAGGCCCGGGGGGACACACAAACATTCAGTACTTC | CASSLGPGGHTNIQYF
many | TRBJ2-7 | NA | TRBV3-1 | TGTGCCAGCAGCCAAGATCCCCCCGGTGGGGACTACGAGCAGTACTTC | CASSQDPPGGDYEQYF
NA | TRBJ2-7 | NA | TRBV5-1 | TGCGCCAGCAGCCCGACGGGGCTCCAGTACGAGCAGTACTTC | CASSPTGLQYEQYF
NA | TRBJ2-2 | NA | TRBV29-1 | TGCAGCGTTGGCCCTGTGAGGGAAGGGGAGCTGTTTTTT | CSVGPVREGELFF
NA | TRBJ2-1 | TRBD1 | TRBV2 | TGTGCCAGCAACTCTGTCGGGACAGGGTACAATGAGCAGTTCTTC | CASNSVGTGYNEQFF
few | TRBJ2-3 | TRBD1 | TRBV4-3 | TGCGCCAGCAGCCAAGGAGGGATCGGACAGGGTGTAGATACGCAGTATTTT | CASSQGGIGQGVDTQYF